These T cell receptor beta chains were read from a single sample in a study of blood T cells in healthy people across ages. TCRdb analysed the 5' RACE reads with MiXCR anew, one entry per CDR3 protein. The sample yields approximately 1,700,000 distinct CDR3 sequences, around 40% seen once. The material sequenced was blood. These receptors were obtained from a human donor in good health. Both conserved end residues are part of each CDR3. Each record gives: D gene, clone size, V gene, J gene, CDR3 protein, CDR3 DNA. A D gene is named only where the DNA matches it firmly. Clone size is shown for a subset of rows, as once, few, many or a class of expanded clone.

d_call: TRBD1
clone_size: few
v_call: TRBV7-2
j_call: TRBJ2-3
cdr3_aa: CASSSGGGVADTQYF
cdr3_nt: TGTGCCAGCAGCTCAGGGGGCGGTGTAGCAGATACGCAGTATTTT

d_call: .
clone_size: .
v_call: TRBV20-1
j_call: TRBJ2-5
cdr3_aa: CSALWTLQETQYF
cdr3_nt: TGCAGTGCCTTGTGGACCCTTCAAGAGACCCAGTACTTC

d_call: .
clone_size: .
v_call: TRBV6-2/TRBV6-3
j_call: TRBJ1-5
cdr3_aa: CASSPRDLDQPQHF
cdr3_nt: TGTGCCAGCAGTCCCCGGGACCTAGATCAGCCCCAGCATTTT

d_call: .
clone_size: few
v_call: TRBV7-2
j_call: TRBJ2-7
cdr3_aa: CASSPDLSYNEQYF
cdr3_nt: TGTGCCAGCAGCCCCGACTTATCCTACAATGAGCAGTACTTC

d_call: .
clone_size: .
v_call: TRBV29-1
j_call: TRBJ2-3
cdr3_aa: CSVDMSSMITTDTQYF
cdr3_nt: TGCAGCGTTGATATGAGCAGCATGATAACCACAGATACGCAGTATTTT

d_call: .
clone_size: many
v_call: TRBV19
j_call: TRBJ2-1
cdr3_aa: CASTATGWNEQFF
cdr3_nt: TGTGCCAGTACCGCCACAGGTTGGAATGAGCAGTTCTTC

d_call: .
clone_size: few
v_call: TRBV11-1
j_call: TRBJ2-1
cdr3_aa: CASSQALYNEQFF
cdr3_nt: TGTGCCAGCAGCCAAGCCCTCTACAATGAGCAGTTCTTC

d_call: TRBD2
clone_size: .
v_call: TRBV6-2/TRBV6-3
j_call: TRBJ2-1
cdr3_aa: CATLAGGTTWEQFF
cdr3_nt: TGTGCCACATTAGCGGGGGGGACCACATGGGAGCAGTTCTTC

d_call: TRBD1
clone_size: .
v_call: TRBV28
j_call: TRBJ2-1
cdr3_aa: CASSLGHRGRAYNEQFF
cdr3_nt: TGTGCCAGCAGCCTCGGCCACAGGGGTAGGGCCTACAATGAGCAGTTCTTC

d_call: .
clone_size: few
v_call: TRBV4-2
j_call: TRBJ2-7
cdr3_aa: CASSQDIGDAGSYEQYF
cdr3_nt: TGTGCCAGCAGCCAAGATATCGGAGACGCGGGGAGCTACGAGCAGTACTTC

d_call: .
clone_size: few
v_call: TRBV6-5
j_call: TRBJ2-1
cdr3_aa: CASSSAGAGEYNEQFF
cdr3_nt: TGTGCCAGCAGTTCCGCGGGGGCCGGGGAATACAATGAGCAGTTCTTC

d_call: .
clone_size: many
v_call: TRBV7-2
j_call: TRBJ2-3
cdr3_aa: CASRPDNPESGDTQYF
cdr3_nt: TGTGCCAGCAGACCGGACAACCCAGAGTCCGGTGATACGCAGTATTTT

d_call: .
clone_size: .
v_call: TRBV11-2
j_call: TRBJ1-4
cdr3_aa: CASSLDLGRGEKLFF
cdr3_nt: TGTGCCAGCAGCTTAGATTTGGGGCGCGGCGAAAAACTGTTTTTT

d_call: .
clone_size: .
v_call: TRBV25-1
j_call: TRBJ1-4
cdr3_aa: CASSEQGPDEKLFF
cdr3_nt: TGTGCCAGCAGTGAGCAGGGGCCTGATGAAAAACTGTTTTTT

d_call: TRBD1
clone_size: once
v_call: TRBV7-2
j_call: TRBJ1-4
cdr3_aa: CASSPVVQSGTANEKLFF
cdr3_nt: TGTGCCAGCAGCCCGGTAGTTCAGTCCGGGACAGCTAATGAAAAACTGTTTTTT

d_call: TRBD1
clone_size: .
v_call: TRBV6-2/TRBV6-3
j_call: TRBJ2-1
cdr3_aa: CASTWTGSYSEQFF
cdr3_nt: TGTGCCAGCACCTGGACAGGTAGCTACAGTGAGCAGTTCTTC

d_call: .
clone_size: few
v_call: TRBV12-3/TRBV12-4
j_call: TRBJ2-3
cdr3_aa: CASSFGGYHSTDTQYF
cdr3_nt: TGTGCCAGCAGTTTCGGGGGCTACCATAGCACAGATACGCAGTATTTT

d_call: .
clone_size: .
v_call: TRBV4-3
j_call: TRBJ2-1
cdr3_aa: CASSQAVDRYYNEQFF
cdr3_nt: TGCGCCAGCAGCCAAGCGGTAGACAGGTACTACAATGAGCAGTTCTTC

d_call: TRBD1
clone_size: .
v_call: TRBV6-5
j_call: TRBJ1-1
cdr3_aa: CASSSYSSGTGEESAFF
cdr3_nt: TGTGCCAGCAGTTCATACAGTTCCGGGACAGGGGAGGAGAGCGCTTTCTTT

d_call: TRBD2
clone_size: few
v_call: TRBV24-1
j_call: TRBJ2-1
cdr3_aa: CATSISGGLAGGNEQFF
cdr3_nt: TGTGCCACCAGTATTTCCGGGGGGCTAGCGGGGGGAAATGAGCAGTTCTTC

d_call: .
clone_size: .
v_call: TRBV4-2
j_call: TRBJ1-5
cdr3_aa: CASSQKSGGNQPQHF
cdr3_nt: TGTGCCAGCAGCCAAAAGTCTGGGGGGAATCAGCCCCAGCATTTT

d_call: .
clone_size: .
v_call: TRBV7-9
j_call: TRBJ2-1
cdr3_aa: CASSLKDPGYNEQFF
cdr3_nt: TGTGCCAGCAGCTTAAAGGACCCCGGGTACAATGAGCAGTTCTTC

d_call: .
clone_size: .
v_call: TRBV12-3/TRBV12-4
j_call: TRBJ2-1
cdr3_aa: CASSYFRGTLAGRSYNEQFF
cdr3_nt: TGTGCCAGCAGTTATTTTCGAGGAACTTTAGCAGGGAGGTCCTACAATGAGCAGTTCTTC

d_call: TRBD1
clone_size: .
v_call: TRBV4-3
j_call: TRBJ2-3
cdr3_aa: CASSQELRQGTLNTQYF
cdr3_nt: TGCGCCAGCAGCCAAGAATTGAGACAGGGGACACTTAATACGCAGTATTTT

d_call: .
clone_size: few
v_call: TRBV11-2
j_call: TRBJ1-2
cdr3_aa: CASSLTRGTNYLGYGYTF
cdr3_nt: TGTGCCAGCAGCTTAACCCGGGGCACTAATTACCTAGGCTATGGCTACACCTTC

d_call: .
clone_size: .
v_call: TRBV14
j_call: TRBJ2-6
cdr3_aa: CASSQDHGLSGANVLTF
cdr3_nt: TGTGCCAGCAGCCAAGATCATGGGCTATCTGGGGCCAACGTCCTGACTTTC

d_call: .
clone_size: few
v_call: TRBV4-3
j_call: TRBJ2-7
cdr3_aa: CASSHEQGPYEQYF
cdr3_nt: TGCGCCAGCAGCCACGAACAGGGACCCTACGAGCAGTACTTC

d_call: TRBD2
clone_size: .
v_call: TRBV12-3/TRBV12-4
j_call: TRBJ2-7
cdr3_aa: CASSSSSSGGPAYEQYF
cdr3_nt: TGTGCCAGCAGTTCGTCCTCTAGCGGGGGTCCCGCCTACGAGCAGTACTTC

d_call: .
clone_size: few
v_call: TRBV20-1
j_call: TRBJ2-7
cdr3_aa: CSARRSGSYEQYF
cdr3_nt: TGCAGTGCTAGAAGGTCAGGTTCCTACGAGCAGTACTTC

d_call: .
clone_size: .
v_call: TRBV3-1
j_call: TRBJ1-6
cdr3_aa: CASSQGGGLNSPLHF
cdr3_nt: TGTGCCAGCAGCCAAGGAGGGGGGCTCAATTCACCCCTCCACTTT

d_call: .
clone_size: .
v_call: TRBV3-1
j_call: TRBJ1-3
cdr3_aa: CANSSRAYSGNTIYF
cdr3_nt: TGTGCCAACAGCTCCCGGGCCTACTCTGGAAACACCATATATTTT

d_call: .
clone_size: few
v_call: TRBV24-1
j_call: TRBJ2-3
cdr3_aa: CATSDQTGTSTDTQYF
cdr3_nt: TGTGCCACCAGTGACCAAACCGGGACAAGCACAGATACGCAGTATTTT

d_call: TRBD1
clone_size: .
v_call: TRBV7-8
j_call: TRBJ2-7
cdr3_aa: CASSLATGVYEQYF
cdr3_nt: TGTGCCAGCAGCTTAGCGACAGGGGTTTACGAGCAGTACTTC

d_call: .
clone_size: .
v_call: TRBV29-1
j_call: TRBJ1-2
cdr3_aa: CSVAPLFDTAGYTF
cdr3_nt: TGCAGCGTTGCCCCCCTTTTCGACACGGCGGGCTACACCTTC

d_call: .
clone_size: few
v_call: TRBV15
j_call: TRBJ2-7
cdr3_aa: CATSRDYRDTYEQYF
cdr3_nt: TGTGCCACCAGCAGAGATTACAGGGATACCTACGAGCAGTACTTC

d_call: .
clone_size: .
v_call: TRBV5-4
j_call: TRBJ1-2
cdr3_aa: CASRATRHGFNYGYTF
cdr3_nt: TGTGCCAGCAGAGCTACGAGACACGGATTTAACTATGGCTACACCTTC

d_call: .
clone_size: .
v_call: TRBV4-3
j_call: TRBJ1-2
cdr3_aa: CASSQEGVVNYGYTF
cdr3_nt: TGCGCCAGCAGCCAAGAGGGGGTGGTTAACTATGGCTACACCTTC

d_call: .
clone_size: .
v_call: TRBV5-1
j_call: TRBJ2-7
cdr3_aa: CASSLAMDLLYEQYF
cdr3_nt: TGCGCCAGCAGCTTGGCGATGGACCTTCTCTACGAGCAGTACTTC

d_call: .
clone_size: few
v_call: TRBV10-3
j_call: TRBJ2-5
cdr3_aa: CAISDGGQETQYF
cdr3_nt: TGTGCCATCAGTGATGGGGGCCAAGAGACCCAGTACTTC

d_call: TRBD1
clone_size: few
v_call: TRBV28
j_call: TRBJ2-1
cdr3_aa: CASSFPQGARSDEQFF
cdr3_nt: TGTGCCAGCAGTTTCCCGCAGGGGGCGCGCTCTGATGAGCAGTTCTTC

d_call: TRBD2
clone_size: .
v_call: TRBV7-9
j_call: TRBJ2-1
cdr3_aa: CASNGLDNEQFF
cdr3_nt: TGTGCCAGCAACGGACTAGACAATGAGCAGTTCTTC

d_call: .
clone_size: .
v_call: TRBV7-2
j_call: TRBJ2-3
cdr3_aa: CASSDWAGMADTQYF
cdr3_nt: TGTGCCAGCAGCGATTGGGCAGGAATGGCAGATACGCAGTATTTT

d_call: .
clone_size: .
v_call: TRBV20-1
j_call: TRBJ1-4
cdr3_aa: CSALPRGGLINEKRFF
cdr3_nt: TGCAGTGCTCTCCCTCGGGGGGGCCTGATTAATGAAAAACGGTTTTTT

d_call: TRBD1
clone_size: few
v_call: TRBV3-1
j_call: TRBJ1-1
cdr3_aa: CASSQDRDRGRVNTEAFF
cdr3_nt: TGTGCCAGCAGCCAAGATCGGGACAGGGGGCGAGTGAACACTGAAGCTTTCTTT

d_call: .
clone_size: .
v_call: TRBV6-2/TRBV6-3
j_call: TRBJ1-2
cdr3_aa: CARKSTGNYGYTF
cdr3_nt: TGTGCCAGGAAATCGACAGGAAACTATGGCTACACCTTC

d_call: TRBD2
clone_size: .
v_call: TRBV6-2/TRBV6-3
j_call: TRBJ2-3
cdr3_aa: CASNDRGGTDTQYF
cdr3_nt: TGTGCCAGCAACGACCGGGGGGGCACAGATACGCAGTATTTT

d_call: TRBD2
clone_size: .
v_call: TRBV6-2/TRBV6-3
j_call: TRBJ2-3
cdr3_aa: CASSLTTSGGANTQYF
cdr3_nt: TGTGCCAGCAGTTTAACGACTAGCGGGGGAGCGAATACGCAGTATTTT

d_call: .
clone_size: .
v_call: TRBV20-1
j_call: TRBJ2-1
cdr3_aa: CSANFRNEQFF
cdr3_nt: TGCAGTGCTAACTTCCGAAATGAGCAGTTCTTC